The clone carrying this T cell receptor beta chain was seen repeatedly, ten times or more. This sample is part of a study of regulatory T cells in long-lasting Graves disease. Time point noted: newly diagnosed GD, antithyroid drugs for less than 3 months. Making the TCR library involved RNA that had been extracted from PBMCs. Investigators prepared the TCR beta libraries by applying iRepertoire HTBI primers and Arm-PCR of CDR3 regions. One entry per CDR3 protein, called by TCRdb with MiXCR from the multiplex PCR reads. The sample lists about half a million distinct CDR3 sequences, 12% occurring once. These data were also reused for a study on T cells in Graves' hyperthyroidism and ophthalmopathy.

The sample in question was peripheral blood mononuclear cells (PBMCs), obtained at new diagnosis, from a patient treated with antithyroid drugs. This TCR came from a woman aged 30 to 39 with Graves disease.

This chain's CDR3 is CASSWDRVRGNTEAFF. Here the CDR3 DNA reads TGTGCCAGCAGCTGGGACAGGGTCCGGGGAAACACTGAAGCTTTCTTT. This chain connects TRBV5-6 to TRBJ1-1; 9 bases are shared with TRBD1. Germline values: CDR1 SGHDT, CDR2 YYEEEE. The CDR3 spans 16 residues. After removal of 3 bases from V and 2 bases from J, the junction contained 8 bases not matched to a gene.